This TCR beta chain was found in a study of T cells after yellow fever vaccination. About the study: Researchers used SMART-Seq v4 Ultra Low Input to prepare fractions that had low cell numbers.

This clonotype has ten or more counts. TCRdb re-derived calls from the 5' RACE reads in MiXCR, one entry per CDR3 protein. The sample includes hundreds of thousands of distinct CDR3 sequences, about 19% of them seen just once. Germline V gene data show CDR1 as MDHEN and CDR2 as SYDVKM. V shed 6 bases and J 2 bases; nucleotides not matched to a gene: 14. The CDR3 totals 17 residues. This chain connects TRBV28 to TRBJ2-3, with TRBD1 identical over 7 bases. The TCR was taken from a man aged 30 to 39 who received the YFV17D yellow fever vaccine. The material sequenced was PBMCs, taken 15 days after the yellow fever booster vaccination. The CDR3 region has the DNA TGTGCCAGCAGCACGCCCTTCGGGACAGATAACACAGATACGCAGTATTTT. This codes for CASSTPFGTDNTDTQYF. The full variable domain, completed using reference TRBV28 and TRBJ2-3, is DVKVTQSSRYLVKRTGEKVFLECVQDMDHENMFWYRQDPGLGLRLIYFSYDVKMKEKGDIPEGYSVSREKKERFSLILESASTNQTSMYLCASSTPFGTDNTDTQYFGPGTRLTVL.